Detailed here is one TCR beta chain. Profiled with immunoSEQ multiplex PCR; TCRdb holds only in-frame clones, not every one. The table shows fewer than 15,000 clones, with roughly 94% occurring only once. CDR3 length equals 16 residues. Trimming removed 5 bases from V and 0 bases from J; junction bases left unmatched: 5. The V gene's germline CDR1 is MGHRA and CDR2 YSYEKL. The record originates from a study of technical replicates of blood from several donors. The sequencing sample was made of PBMCs. This TCR came from a human donor in good health. The rearrangement joins TRBV4-1 to TRBJ2-2; TRBD1 aligns across 8 bases. The CDR3 DNA sequence: TGCGCCAGCAGCACTGGGACAGGTACGAACACCGGGGAGCTGTTTTTT. Protein product: CASSTGTGTNTGELFF.